The following is a TCR beta chain sequence with its context. J was trimmed by 0 bases and V by 5 bases; bases with no gene match: 6. Germline V CDR1 and CDR2: ENHRY, SYGVKD. The CDR3 loop spans 15 amino acids. This entry belongs to a study of blood T cell repertoires in COVID-19. Looking at the study overall: The origin of the acute and convalescent COVID-19 samples was the United States, Italy and Spain. PBMCs, B-cell-depleted T cells, or T cells were the source of the cDNA or gDNA that made up the material.

Authors' methods: Amplifying reference gene primers gave estimates of nucleated cell counts. Profiled with immunoSEQ multiplex PCR; TCRdb holds only in-frame clones, not every one. Clone size and V and J calls were adopted from that table, with D and trimming inferred from the DNA. This sample has approximately 61,000 clones, with 75% to 85% found just once. The chain couples TRBV10-3 to TRBJ1-2, with 7 bases identical to TRBD1. Source material: peripheral blood. This clonotype was sampled from a human donor in a cohort sampled during active COVID-19. For the CDR3, the DNA is TGTGCCATCAGTCGACAGGGTAACGCTAACTATGGCTACACCTTC. This codes for CAISRQGNANYGYTF.